The source of this TCR beta chain is a study of patients and donors after allogeneic stem cell transplantation. MiXCR was run by TCRdb on the RT-PCR reads, yielding one entry per CDR3 protein. The table records about 160,000 distinct CDR3 sequences, approximately 31% of them present only once. In germline, CDR1 is ENHRY, CDR2 SYGVKD. The CDR3 covers 15 residues. Trimming cost V 10 bases and J 6 bases, with 21 bases left between them. This TCR came from a human donor who was either an allogeneic HSCT recipient or a stem cell or donor lymphocyte infusion donor (not recorded which). It is not recorded whose cells these are; they may come from a transplant donor. Sequencing was performed on blood, either unsorted or a sorted T cell fraction (not recorded which). The chain uses TRBV10-3 and TRBJ2-2, with D tentatively TRBD1 (5 bases). This chain's CDR3 is CATNPSEGVPGELFF. Written as DNA, the CDR3 is TGTGCCACCAATCCCTCGGAAGGGGTGCCCGGGGAGCTGTTTTTT.